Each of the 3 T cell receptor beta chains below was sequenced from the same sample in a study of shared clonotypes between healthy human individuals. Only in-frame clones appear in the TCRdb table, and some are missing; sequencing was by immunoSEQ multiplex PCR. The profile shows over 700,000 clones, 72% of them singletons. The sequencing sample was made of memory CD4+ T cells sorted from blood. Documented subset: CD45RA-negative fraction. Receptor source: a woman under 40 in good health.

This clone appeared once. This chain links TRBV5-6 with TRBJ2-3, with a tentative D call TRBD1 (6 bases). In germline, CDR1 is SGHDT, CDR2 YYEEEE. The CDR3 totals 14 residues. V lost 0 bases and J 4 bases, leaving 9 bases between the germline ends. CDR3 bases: TGTGCCAGCAGCTTGGCCAGGGGTGCAGATACGCAGTATTTT. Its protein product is CASSLARGADTQYF.

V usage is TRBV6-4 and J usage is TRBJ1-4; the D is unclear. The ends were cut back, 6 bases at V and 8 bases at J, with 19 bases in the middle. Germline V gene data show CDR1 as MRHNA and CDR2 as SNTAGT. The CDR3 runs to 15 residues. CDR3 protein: CASSFVGGLGEKLFF. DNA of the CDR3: TGTGCCAGCAGCTTCGTCGGTGGGCTAGGCGAAAAACTGTTTTTT.

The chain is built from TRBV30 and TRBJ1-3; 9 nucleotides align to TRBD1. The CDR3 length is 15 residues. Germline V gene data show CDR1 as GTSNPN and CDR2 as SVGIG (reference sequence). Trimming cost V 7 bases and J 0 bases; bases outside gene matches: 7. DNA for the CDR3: TGTGCCTACCGGGACAGGGAGCACTCTGGAAACACCATATATTTT. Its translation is CAYRDREHSGNTIYF.